This T cell receptor beta chain was recorded in a study of shared clonotypes between healthy human individuals. Germline V gives CDR1 SGHNT, CDR2 YYREEE (reference sequence). This CDR3 is built from 16 residues. V was pared by 4 bases and J by 1 base, with 7 bases of the junction left unmatched. Repertoires were generated with immunoSEQ multiplex PCR, while TCRdb's copy carries only in-frame clones and drops some. The sample lists about 1.1 million clones; around three quarters were seen once. Sequences were obtained from memory CD4+ T cells from PBMCs. Subset specified: CD45RA-negative fraction. The sequence derives from a man younger than 35 in good health. Some clones in this sample may be carry-over from other donors' samples. V is TRBV5-4 and J is TRBJ2-1, with 8 nucleotides matching TRBD1. The CDR3 nucleotides are TGTGCCAGCAGCCAACGGGACAGGCAATCCTACAATGAGCAGTTCTTC. It codes for CASSQRDRQSYNEQFF.